This T cell receptor beta chain was sequenced for a study of cytomegalovirus exposure and HLA in healthy donors (TCRdb year 2017). For the study in its entirety: An earlier analysis of some 500 of the donors reported 250 to 300 Gb of sequence data and 120 million or so unique TCR beta sequences from 150 million to 200 million T cells. To study patterns of TCR occurrence, a later analysis re-analyzed previously published TCR beta repertoires from 500 to 850 donors and added high-resolution HLA genotyping. To decide whether each TCR beta V gene segment behaved as functional or pseudogenic, an earlier analysis of some 580 of the donors relied on high-throughput TCR beta sequencing. HLA typing covered class I and class II loci at four-digit resolution. Using immunosequencing, the study profiled T cell repertoires from 666 subjects and related those repertoires to cytomegalovirus serostatus. The genetic ancestry cluster associated with self-reported Caucasian donors included 80% to 90% of the 350 to 500 genotyped donors. High-throughput TCR immunosequencing, statistical association of individual TCRs with disease status, and machine learning were combined to predict cytomegalovirus infection status. The number of typed donors differed by locus: 629-630 for A, B, C, DRB1 and DQB1; 500 to 550 for DQA1; 606 for DPA1; and around 470 for DPB1. Besides the first cohort of 666 subjects, a separate validation cohort made up of 120 different subjects was used. The aim of the study was to test whether cataloging public T cell receptors could identify signatures of past pathogen exposure. Every discovery cohort repertoire had been produced on one sequencing platform. Donor age, sex, ethnicity and CMV serostatus were compiled alongside the repertoire data. Among roughly 370 genotyped donors of the cohort, an average of approximately 240,000 unique TCR beta nucleotide sequences were sequenced per donor, around 20% of them non-productive. About 280 gigabases of sequencing data and around 87 million unique TCR sequences were included in an early release covering about 700 HLA-typed donors. In the later analysis, no new phenotypic data were used to find candidate immune exposures; instead, reliance was placed on TCR beta sequences and their occurrence across donors. Four to six DR-DQ haplotypes were handled as single units for association and clustering, since linkage in the cohort was strong. A later genetic analysis used genome-wide SNP genotypes for about three fifths of the roughly 700 donors, treating that subset as a discovery cohort.

The paper's findings and limits, for the study overall: Across donors, most TCR sequences were observed very rarely, whereas some public TCRs were present in many individuals. According to a later genetic analysis, donors in an Asian-associated ancestry cluster had fewer N-insertions in productive TCRs than the approximately 630-donor mean. The 87-base-pair reads could not distinguish some IMGT-functional V segments, including TRBV6-2 and TRBV6-3, so those segments were excluded. Correlated functional status among segregating V segments might be attributable to linkage disequilibrium, but an unknown experimental factor could not be ruled out. The earlier analysis of about 600 of the donors excluded some 15 rarely observed V segments, including chromosome 9 orphons, because counts were too low. In a later analysis, several top co-occurrence clusters were reported to appear linked to parvovirus B19, influenza, CMV and Epstein-Barr virus. Roughly uniform sequencing depth across donors was assumed in presence/absence analyses, although this assumption may not hold. According to the authors, the approach could potentially be generalized to other disease states and immunological phenotypes. An association between a missense DCLRE1C variant and V-gene and J-gene trimming of TCR beta chains was found in a later genetic analysis and replicated in an independent cohort. Because HLA typing was unavailable for some donors at each locus, only the typed subset was used in association tests. The study gave a list of some 150 TCR beta chains associated with cytomegalovirus. In a later analysis, the rate of TCR association differed among HLA loci, with DRB1 alleles having the most associated TCRs and HLA-C alleles having the fewest. A later analysis found that HLA-associated TCR beta chains were more clonally expanded and had lower generation probabilities than equally common non-associated chains. A later analysis associated 16,951 TCR beta sequences with specific HLA alleles at a false discovery rate of 0.05. When HLA alleles, especially DR and DQ, strongly co-occurred, attributing TCR associations to individual alleles was difficult. A further reported finding was that TCR beta sequences accurately predicted the HLA-A and HLA-B alleles for most subjects in the first cohort. In this cohort, only TCR beta chains were sequenced, and detectable features were limited by the absence of alpha or paired-chain data. A cluster of highly shared sequence variants was judged likely to represent a technical artifact of the sequencing pipeline. A later analysis found that most CMV-associated TCR beta chains appeared HLA-restricted, with HLA associations seemingly driven largely by CMV exposure. In an earlier analysis of 500 to 650 of the donors, most TCR beta V segments appeared in productive rearrangements about 87% or about 30% of the time, broadly matching IMGT annotations. The classifier was reported to diagnose cytomegalovirus status with high specificity and sensitivity in both the original cohort and the validation cohort. Immune exposure information for the cohort was limited to CMV serostatus. In vitro tests confirmed that a few of the cytomegalovirus-associated TCR beta chains recognize cytomegalovirus antigens.

Comments on this clone: The specificity of this receptor is unknown. A junction boundary mismatches the germline segment, possibly from a read error.

The cohort was made up of 500 to 800 healthy bone marrow donors. All cohort members were sampled while nominally healthy, although unrecorded immune exposures were likely present. The donor was CMV seropositive and was included in the group of 250 to 300 seropositive cohort members. Every donor gave a peripheral blood sample, and the peripheral blood mononuclear cells from that sample were used for TCR beta sequencing. The Qiagen DNeasy Blood Extraction Kit was used to extract genomic DNA from the blood cell samples. The CDR3 holds 13 amino acids from the cysteine to the phenylalanine. Left in the record is the CDR3 DNA by itself, 39 bases read in frame from the first base. The germline V gene (reference sequence) supplies CDR1 SEHNR and CDR2 FQNEAQ. Library preparation used the immunoSEQ multiplex PCR assay. The multiplex PCR relied on a mix of 60 forward primers for TCR Vbeta segments and 13 reverse primers for TCR Jbeta segments. Amplification of the CDR3 region of rearranged TCR beta genes was performed with a multiplex PCR assay on genomic DNA. The Illumina HiSeq System was used to sequence the amplified TCR beta libraries as 87-base-pair reads. The original methods were these. A later analysis tallied roughly 78 million unique TCR beta chains across the 640 or so repertoires, and 10 million to 11 million of those chains were shared by two or more donors. Raw reads were error-corrected and collapsed into unique sequences with a nearest-neighbor algorithm that merged closely related sequences to remove PCR and sequencing errors. Alignment of CDR3 sequences to IMGT reference sequences was used to assign V, D and J gene segments. Each retained sequence needed at least a six-nucleotide match to both a V gene segment and a J gene segment. A rearrangement was called productive if the CDR3 had no stop codons and remained in frame with V and J, and every other rearrangement was called non-productive. Following IMGT convention, CDR3 was defined as the stretch from the second conserved V-encoded cysteine up to the conserved J-encoded phenylalanine. The earlier analysis of approximately 500 of the donors excluded sequences that lacked an unambiguous match to a single V gene segment. An earlier analysis of several hundred of the donors called V segments functional above 56.7% productive rearrangements and segregating when the between-donor standard deviation exceeded 5%. A statistical classification framework was built to diagnose cytomegalovirus status from the catalog of TCR beta chain sequences. A later analysis assigned V and J genes by comparing TCR nucleotide sequences with IMGT/GENE-DB human TR gene sequences. The TCRdist pipeline was used in a later analysis to assign CDR3 sequences and most-parsimonious VDJ recombination scenarios. In a later analysis, every TCR beta chain was defined by the combination of its CDR3 amino acid sequence and its V-gene family, and reads without a unique V-gene family were dropped. As a way to deal with suspected cross-contamination and a sequencing artifact, a later analysis dropped 500 to 700 nucleotide sequences that were highly shared and had low generation probability. In a later analysis, a clonal expansion index was calculated for each public chain from normalized within-repertoire ranks of inferred template counts. In a later analysis, generation probabilities were computed with a VDJ recombination model fitted to out-of-frame rearrangements, and the resulting probabilities were checked against IGoR. In a later analysis, hypergeometric tests were used to score TCR-TCR, TCR-HLA and TCR-CMV co-occurrence, with a repertoire-size bias correction applied to TCR pairs. A later analysis estimated false discovery rates by permuting HLA or CMV assignments 20 times. In a later analysis, co-occurring TCRs were grouped using DBSCAN, and TCRdist sequence similarity was added for clustering within HLA-allele-positive subsets. For co-occurrence clustering, repertoires with fewer than 30,000 or more than 120,000 public chains were excluded, along with about five repertoires with anomalous nucleotide sharing. TCRdb stores this immuneACCESS table with in-frame sequences only. Part of the clones is absent; in the studies checked, under half of the shortfall reflects unresolved V genes, and no reason is known for the rest. V, J and clone size are those of that table, while D and trimming were read from the DNA. This sample holds some 95,000 clones; more than 60% were observed only once. The ten largest clonotypes hold about 7% of the sample.

The sequencing input was PBMCs. The sequence joins TRBV7-9 to TRBJ1-1, with TRBD1 matching 7 junction bases. This TCR came from a man aged 50 to 59 in good health and CMV-seropositive. The nucleotides are TGTTCCAGCAGCTTACTAGCACAGGGGTACGCTTTCTTT. This yields the protein CSSSLLAQGYAFF. The entire variable domain, with the stretches around the CDR3 drawn from the reference TRBV7-9 and TRBJ1-1 proteins, is DTGVSQNPRHKITKRGQNVTFRCDPISEHNRLYWYRQTLGQGPEFLTYFQNEAQLEKSRLLSDRFSAERPKGSFSTLEIQRTEQGDSAMYLCSSSLLAQGYAFFGQGTRLTVV.